The present T cell receptor (beta chain) was sequenced within a study of CD4 T cells in relation to SARS-CoV-2 and coronaviruses. On the study more broadly: After approximately 10 days of antigen culture, PBMC TCR beta CDR3s were sequenced.

Deletions cut 0 bases from V and 5 bases from J, with 10 bases between. CDR3 length: 14 amino acids. The V gene's germline CDR1 is LGHDT and CDR2 YNNKEL (reference sequence). Libraries were prepared by immunoSEQ multiplex PCR; TCRdb keeps only in-frame clonotypes and omits some of them. The sample consists of under 20,000 clones, 78% of them appearing once. CD4+ T cells from unexposed donors were obtained before the COVID-19 pandemic (2011-2018). Isolation of CD4+ T cells took place after about 9 days in culture. Testing used SARS-CoV-2 S/N and four cold-coronavirus spikes on unexposed-donor CD4+ T cells, cells permitting. A remark on this clone: Its antigen is unidentified.

Specimen: CD4+ T cells from PBMCs, cultured in vitro. The receptor comes from a human donor in good health. The J gene is TRBJ2-5, the V gene TRBV3-1 (or the pseudogene TRBV3-2); D possibly uses TRBD1 or TRBD2 (6 bases each). This CDR3 is CASSQEGGAETQYF. In nucleotides, the CDR3 is TGTGCCAGCAGCCAAGAGGGGGGCGCGGAGACCCAGTACTTC.